The 32 T cell receptor beta chains presented below share a single source sample, sequenced in a study of cytomegalovirus exposure and HLA in healthy donors. Amplification used 60 Vbeta primers and 13 Jbeta primers. Using immunoSEQ multiplex PCR, the repertoire was profiled, and TCRdb retains in-frame clones only, with some absent. The repertoire holds roughly 200,000 clones, with 75% to 80% as singletons. The sequencing input was PBMCs. Receptors originate from a woman between 25 and 40 years old in good health and CMV-seropositive.

The chain combines TRBV4-1 with TRBJ2-1; perhaps TRBD1 as D (6 bases). Trimming left V 4 bases short and J 6 bases short, with 10 bases between. Germline V lookup: CDR1 MGHRA, CDR2 YSYEKL. The CDR3 is made up of 13 amino acids. CDR3 sequence reads: CASSRPDSNEQFF. The CDR3 DNA reads as TGCGCCAGCAGCCGACCGGACAGCAATGAGCAGTTCTTC.

V is TRBV5-1 and J is TRBJ1-2; unclear D gene. V lost 0 bases and J 6 bases, leaving 9 bases between the germline ends. CDR3 length equals 13 residues. Germline V gives CDR1 SGHRS, CDR2 YFSETQ. The CDR3 region is CASSLVGGNGYTF. Here the CDR3 DNA reads TGCGCCAGCAGCTTGGTCGGAGGGAATGGCTACACCTTC.

The chain has TRBV29-1 and TRBJ2-5; D gene ambiguous. Germline V gene lookup returns CDR1 SQVTM and CDR2 ANQGSEA. The CDR3 extends over 12 amino acids. The V end lost 5 bases, the J end lost 1 base, and 8 bases lay between the germline ends. The CDR3 protein is CSVFGIQETQYF. Here the CDR3 DNA reads TGCAGCGTTTTCGGTATCCAAGAGACCCAGTACTTC.

This sequence joins TRBV19 and TRBJ1-4; D may be TRBD1 (5 bases). Trimming took off 7 bases at V and 7 bases at J, with 19 bases between the two ends. CDR1 LNHDA and CDR2 SQIVND come from the germline V gene (reference sequence). This CDR3 has 15 amino acids. The CDR3: CASTRMGGGREKLFF. DNA of the CDR3: TGTGCCAGTACCCGCATGGGCGGGGGTCGTGAAAAACTGTTTTTT.

In its sample, this clone was seen once. The V call is TRBV9, the J call TRBJ2-1; 8 bases agree with TRBD1. The CDR3 covers 14 residues. The V gene end was trimmed by 1 base and the J gene end by 9 bases; junction bases not matched to a gene: 6. The germline V gene encodes CDR1 SGDLS and CDR2 YYNGEE. The CDR3 sequence is CASSVRGQGGEQFF. The CDR3 DNA is TGTGCCAGCAGCGTAAGAGGACAGGGTGGTGAGCAGTTCTTC.

The J gene is TRBJ2-7, the V gene TRBV5-5, with 14 bases identical to TRBD2. This CDR3 region has 15 residues. V was clipped by 4 bases and J by 4 bases; unmatched bases: 4. CDR1 is SGHKS, CDR2 YYEKEE, per germline (reference sequence). The CDR3 is CASSPWTSGRYEQYF. CDR3 DNA sequence: TGTGCCAGCAGCCCCTGGACTAGCGGGAGGTACGAGCAGTACTTC.

V usage is TRBV18 and J usage is TRBJ1-6; unclear D gene. The V end was cut by 2 bases, the J end by 7 bases, with 9 bases between. This CDR3 is built from 14 residues. CDR1 and CDR2 from the germline V gene are KGHSH and LQKENI. CDR3 nucleotide sequence: TGTGCCAGCTCACCAGCTCTAGAAAATTCACCCCTCCACTTT. It specifies CASSPALENSPLHF.

The chain has TRBV9 and TRBJ2-7, with 8 positions matching TRBD1. V gave up 2 bases and J gave up 1 base; unmatched junction bases: 8. This CDR3 spans 16 amino acids. Germline V gene sequence: CDR1 SGDLS, CDR2 YYNGEE. For the CDR3, the DNA is TGTGCCAGCAGCGTCGAGGGACAGGTCCCATCCTACGAGCAGTACTTC. It encodes CASSVEGQVPSYEQYF.

This chain joins TRBV7-9 and TRBJ2-5, with D perhaps TRBD1 (6 bases). The length of the CDR3 is 14 residues. Germline V gives CDR1 SEHNR, CDR2 FQNEAQ (reference sequence). Between the trimmed V and J ends, which lost 4 bases and 2 bases, there was a span of 11 bases. Written as DNA, the CDR3 is TGTGCCAGCAGCTCCATGACAGGTCAAGAGACCCAGTACTTC. Its translation is CASSSMTGQETQYF.

The chain combines TRBV11-3 with TRBJ2-4; TRBD1 agrees at 7 bases. The J segment lost 1 base and the V segment lost 4 bases, leaving 7 bases of the junction unmatched. This CDR3 is 16 amino acids long. Germline lookup yields CDR1 SGHNT and CDR2 YENEEA. The DNA of the CDR3 is TGTGCCAGCAGCTCATCCTACAGGGGCGCCAAAAACATTCAGTACTTC. Amino acids: CASSSSYRGAKNIQYF. Using reference TRBV11-3 and TRBJ2-4 for the parts outside the CDR3, the full variable domain is EAGVVQSPRYKIIEKKQPVAFWCNPISGHNTLYWYLQNLGQGPELLIRYENEEAVDDSQLPKDRFSAERLKGVDSTLKIQPAELGDSAVYLCASSSSYRGAKNIQYFGAGTRLSVL.

This chain uses TRBV19 with TRBJ2-2; D possibly corresponds to TRBD1 (6 bases). CDR1 is LNHDA, CDR2 SQIVND, per germline (reference sequence). CDR3 length: 14 residues. Trimming took off 5 bases at V and 5 bases at J, with 12 bases between the two ends. CDR3 coding DNA: TGTGCCAGTAGTGGGGGCTGGGAAACCGGGGAGCTGTTTTTT. It translates to CASSGGWETGELFF.

This clone was observed a few times. The CDR3 DNA reads TGTGCCAGCAGCGGAGGAGGGAGGGAGACCCAGTACTTC. Translating it yields CASSGGGRETQYF. The V gene is TRBV9, the J gene TRBJ2-5; D is possibly TRBD2 (6 bases). Germline lookup yields CDR1 SGDLS and CDR2 YYNGEE. Trimming removed 3 bases at V and 5 bases at J, with 11 bases between. The CDR3 loop spans 13 amino acids.

The J gene is TRBJ2-3, the V gene TRBV9; D perhaps matches TRBD2 (5 bases). V was clipped by 6 bases and J by 2 bases, with 13 bases between them. Germline V gene sequence: CDR1 SGDLS, CDR2 YYNGEE. This CDR3 contains 14 residues. This CDR3 reads CASIPGLHTDTQYF. DNA of the CDR3: TGTGCCAGCATCCCCGGACTTCACACAGATACGCAGTATTTT.

The chain carries TRBV7-9 and TRBJ2-5, with D perhaps matching TRBD2 (5 bases). The germline CDR1 and CDR2 sequences are SEHNR and FQNEAQ (reference sequence). The CDR3 loop spans 15 amino acids. The germline V and J ends were trimmed by 5 bases and 3 bases, with 16 bases remaining between them. The CDR3 reads CASSPLGVAKETQYF. In DNA, the CDR3 is TGTGCCAGCAGCCCTCTGGGAGTCGCTAAAGAGACCCAGTACTTC.

This chain uses TRBV13 with TRBJ1-2; D possibly corresponds to TRBD1 (6 bases). V dropped 5 bases and J dropped 3 bases, with 13 bases sitting between them. The CDR3 extends over 14 amino acids. Germline loops: CDR1 PRHDT, CDR2 FYEKMQ (reference sequence). DNA of the CDR3: TGTGCCAGCAGCACAGGGAAGGGTGACTATGGCTACACCTTC. Translation: CASSTGKGDYGYTF.

This clone has only a few counts. This rearrangement joins TRBV11-1 to TRBJ1-1; 7 bases agree with TRBD1. J gave up 10 bases and V 3 bases, and 5 bases lay outside the gene matches. CDR3 size: 12 residues. Germline lookup yields CDR1 SGHAT and CDR2 FQDESV (reference sequence). The chain's CDR3 is CASSFRGFGAFF. For the CDR3, the DNA is TGTGCCAGCAGCTTCAGGGGGTTCGGAGCTTTCTTT.

The V gene is TRBV19, the J gene TRBJ2-1; maybe TRBD2 (6 bases). Germline CDR1 LNHDA, CDR2 SQIVND (reference sequence). This CDR3 region has 15 residues. Trimming removed 7 bases at V and 5 bases at J, with 18 bases between. The CDR3 loop reads CASTTGGPVNNEQFF. The CDR3 bases are TGTGCCAGTACCACAGGAGGGCCGGTAAACAATGAGCAGTTCTTC.

This clone was detected only a few times. The chain links TRBV2 to TRBJ2-3; tentatively, D is TRBD1 (5 bases). The CDR3 extends over 12 amino acids. V lost 8 bases, J lost 1 base, and 7 bases lay in between. Germline V lookup: CDR1 SNHLY, CDR2 FYNNEI. CDR3 protein: CASSRGTDTQYF. The DNA for the CDR3 is TGTGCCAGCTCCAGGGGCACAGATACGCAGTATTTT.

The rearrangement joins TRBV30 to TRBJ1-3; 7 nucleotides agree with TRBD1. Germline V lookup: CDR1 GTSNPN, CDR2 SVGIG (reference sequence). The CDR3 spans 14 residues. V shed 0 bases and J 6 bases; nucleotides not matched to a gene: 5. CDR3 residues: CAWSVGGGTNTIYF. In DNA, the CDR3 is TGTGCCTGGAGTGTCGGAGGGGGCACAAACACCATATATTTT.

The CDR3 region is CASSEVRGAYNEQFF. DNA for the CDR3: TGTGCCAGCAGTGAAGTTCGGGGAGCCTACAATGAGCAGTTCTTC. V and J are TRBV6-1 and TRBJ2-1, with TRBD2 as a possible D gene (5 bases). CDR1 and CDR2 (germline): MNHNS, SASEGT. This CDR3 has 15 residues. Trimming cost V 1 base and J 2 bases, with 9 bases left between them.

This chain uses TRBV28 with TRBJ1-4, with TRBD1 matching over 8 bases. The ends lost 3 bases at V and 0 bases at J; junction bases unmatched: 6. The CDR3 runs to 17 residues. Germline CDR1 reads MDHEN; CDR2 reads SYDVKM. The CDR3 region is CASSFSQGVATNEKLFF. The CDR3 DNA follows: TGTGCCAGCAGTTTCTCACAGGGGGTTGCAACTAATGAAAAACTGTTTTTT.

The chain couples TRBV10-3 to TRBJ2-3; 7 bases fit TRBD1. Germline loops: CDR1 ENHRY, CDR2 SYGVKD. V lost 6 bases, J lost 3 bases, and 6 bases stayed unmatched. The CDR3 contains 14 residues. In DNA, the CDR3 is TGTGCCATCAGACTACAGGGGACAACAGATACGCAGTATTTT. This gives the protein CAIRLQGTTDTQYF.

The chain couples TRBV2 to TRBJ2-7, with 9 bases matching TRBD2. This CDR3 is 14 amino acids long. Germline loops: CDR1 SNHLY, CDR2 FYNNEI. Trimming removed 4 bases from V and 4 bases from J; junction bases left unmatched: 5. CDR3 amino acids: CASSVAGAAYEQYF. CDR3 sequence (DNA): TGTGCCAGCAGTGTAGCGGGGGCTGCTTACGAGCAGTACTTC.

The chain carries TRBV9 and TRBJ2-2; 11 bases are shared with TRBD2. The V and J ends lost 0 bases and 5 bases, in that order; junction bases with no gene match: 6. CDR1 and CDR2 from the germline V gene are SGDLS and YYNGEE. The CDR3 contains 17 residues. CDR3 DNA sequence: TGTGCCAGCAGCGTAGAAGGACTAGCGGGTTTAACCGGGGAGCTGTTTTTT. Translated: CASSVEGLAGLTGELFF.

The V gene is TRBV27, the J gene TRBJ2-7, with 9 bases lining up with TRBD2. The CDR3 runs to 16 residues. CDR1 and CDR2 (germline): MNHEY, SMNVEV (reference sequence). V gave up 2 bases and J gave up 2 bases; unmatched junction bases: 7. The CDR3 protein is CASSLSPAGGPYEQYF. The CDR3 DNA follows: TGTGCCAGCAGTTTAAGTCCGGCGGGGGGGCCCTACGAGCAGTACTTC.

This chain links TRBV4-3 with TRBJ1-2; 8 bases align to TRBD1. Germline CDR1 and CDR2: LGHNA and YSLEER. Germline trimming cut 0 bases from V and 4 bases from J; bases unmatched to any gene: 4. The CDR3 has 15 amino acids. CDR3 loop: CASSQDPGGSYGYTF. As DNA, the CDR3 is TGCGCCAGCAGCCAAGATCCAGGGGGCTCCTATGGCTACACCTTC.

The J gene is TRBJ2-3, the V gene TRBV7-7; the D gene is possibly TRBD1 (5 bases). Trimming shortened V by 3 bases and J by 1 base, and 11 bases separated the two germline ends. CDR1 and CDR2 (germline): SSHAT, FNYEAQ (reference sequence). CDR3 length equals 15 residues. CDR3 sequence (DNA): TGTGCCAGCAGCTTCGGGCAGGGCCGCACAGATACGCAGTATTTT. Encoded protein: CASSFGQGRTDTQYF.

The rearrangement joins TRBV2 to TRBJ2-5, with 9 bases identical to TRBD1. Per the germline V gene, CDR1 is SNHLY and CDR2 is FYNNEI. The CDR3 sequence is 16 residues long. With 6 bases clipped from V and 2 bases from J, the junction kept 10 bases outside the gene matches. CDR3 protein: CASSQGAGTGQETQYF. DNA of the CDR3: TGTGCCAGCAGCCAAGGGGCGGGGACAGGGCAAGAGACCCAGTACTTC. The variable domain in full, with the rest retrieved from reference TRBV2 and TRBJ2-5, is EPEVTQTPSHQVTQMGQEVILRCVPISNHLYFYWYRQILGQKVEFLVSFYNNEISEKSEIFDDQFSVERPDGSNFTLKIRSTKLEDSAMYFCASSQGAGTGQETQYFGPGTRLLVL.

The V call is TRBV28, the J call TRBJ2-1, with D maybe TRBD1 (5 bases). V was clipped by 6 bases and J by 8 bases, with 20 bases between them. Germline lookup yields CDR1 MDHEN and CDR2 SYDVKM. The CDR3 extends over 15 amino acids. The CDR3 here is CASSPPGSLQYEQFF. CDR3 DNA: TGTGCCAGCAGCCCCCCAGGGTCCCTACAATATGAGCAGTTCTTC.

The sample holds one count of this clone. The chain has TRBV6-4 and TRBJ2-7; D is possibly TRBD1 (7 bases). Germline CDR1 MRHNA, CDR2 SNTAGT. With 6 bases removed from V and 4 bases from J, the gap between germline ends came to 13 bases. The CDR3 is made up of 13 amino acids. The CDR3 DNA reads as TGTGCCAGCAGGGAGGGACAGAGATACGAGCAGTACTTC. Its protein is CASREGQRYEQYF.

The V gene is TRBV1, the J gene TRBJ2-7; the D segment call TRBD1 is taken from the table without a DNA check. TRBV1 is flagged as a pseudogene. This CDR3 has 18 residues. The CDR3 sequence is CTSSQGDSYLPGSYEQYF. Here the CDR3 DNA reads TGCACCAGCAGCCAAGGGGACAGTTACCTACCGGGCTCCTACGAGCAGTACTTC.

The V and J genes are TRBV11-2 and TRBJ2-7; 10 bases align to TRBD1. The CDR3 length is 17 residues. CDR1 and CDR2 from the germline V gene are SGHAT and FQNNGV. J lost 6 bases, V lost 7 bases, and 18 bases had no gene match. The CDR3 region is CASTAYPGQGLSTEQYF. The CDR3 bases are TGTGCCAGCACCGCCTACCCGGGACAGGGGTTGTCCACCGAGCAGTACTTC.